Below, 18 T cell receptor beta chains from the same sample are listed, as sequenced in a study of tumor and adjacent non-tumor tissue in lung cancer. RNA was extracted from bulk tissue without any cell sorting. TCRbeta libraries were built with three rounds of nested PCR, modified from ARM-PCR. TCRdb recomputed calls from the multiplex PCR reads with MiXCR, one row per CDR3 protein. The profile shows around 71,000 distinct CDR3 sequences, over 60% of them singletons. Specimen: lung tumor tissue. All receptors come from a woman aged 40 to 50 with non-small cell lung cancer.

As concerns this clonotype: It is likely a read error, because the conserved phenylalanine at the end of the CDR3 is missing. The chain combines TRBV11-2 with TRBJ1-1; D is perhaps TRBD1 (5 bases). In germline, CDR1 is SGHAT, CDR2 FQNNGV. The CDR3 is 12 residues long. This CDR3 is CVSSLEWTLAFL. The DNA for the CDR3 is TGTGTCAGCAGCTTAGAGTGGACACTGGCTTTCTTA.

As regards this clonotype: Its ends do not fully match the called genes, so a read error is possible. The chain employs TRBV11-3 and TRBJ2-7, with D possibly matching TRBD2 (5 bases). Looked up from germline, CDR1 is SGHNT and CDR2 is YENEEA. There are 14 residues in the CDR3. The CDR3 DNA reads TGTGCCAGCAGCTTAGATACGGGAACCTACGAGCAGTGCTTC. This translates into CASSLDTGTYEQCF.

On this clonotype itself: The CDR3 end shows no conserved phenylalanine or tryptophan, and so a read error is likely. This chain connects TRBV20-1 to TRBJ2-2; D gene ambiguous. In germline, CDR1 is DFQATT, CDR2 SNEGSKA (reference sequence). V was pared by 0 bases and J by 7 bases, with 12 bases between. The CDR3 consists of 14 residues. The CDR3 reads CSARDLGVGGELFS. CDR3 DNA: TGCAGTGCTAGAGATCTGGGTGTCGGCGGGGAGCTGTTTTCT.

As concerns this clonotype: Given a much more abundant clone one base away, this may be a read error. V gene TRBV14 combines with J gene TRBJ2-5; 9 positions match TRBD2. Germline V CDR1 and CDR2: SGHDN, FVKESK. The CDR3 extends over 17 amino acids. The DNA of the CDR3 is TGTGCCAGCAACCAAGATCTGACCTACGCGGGGGGGAGGACCCAGTACTTC. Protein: CASNQDLTYAGGRTQYF. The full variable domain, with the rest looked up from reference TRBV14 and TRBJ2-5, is EAGVTQFPSHSVIEKGQTVTLRCDPISGHDNLYWYRRVMGKEIKFLLHFVKESKQDESGMPNNRFLAERTGGTYSTLKVQPAELEDSGVYFCASNQDLTYAGGRTQYFGPGTRLLVL.

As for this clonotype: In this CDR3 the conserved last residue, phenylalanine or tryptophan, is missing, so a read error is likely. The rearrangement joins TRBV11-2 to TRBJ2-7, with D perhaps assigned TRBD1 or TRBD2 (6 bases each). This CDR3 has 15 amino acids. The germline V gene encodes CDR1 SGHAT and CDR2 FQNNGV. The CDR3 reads CVSSFTGGGSYEQYL. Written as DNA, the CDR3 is TGTGTCAGCAGTTTTACCGGGGGCGGATCCTACGAGCAGTACCTC.

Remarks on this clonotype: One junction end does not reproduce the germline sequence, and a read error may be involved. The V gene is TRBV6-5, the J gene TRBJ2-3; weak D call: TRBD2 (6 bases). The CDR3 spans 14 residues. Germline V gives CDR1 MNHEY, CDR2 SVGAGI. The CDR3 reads CASSYTTSTYTRYF. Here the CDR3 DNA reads TGTGCCAGCAGTTACACAACTAGCACATATACGCGGTATTTT.

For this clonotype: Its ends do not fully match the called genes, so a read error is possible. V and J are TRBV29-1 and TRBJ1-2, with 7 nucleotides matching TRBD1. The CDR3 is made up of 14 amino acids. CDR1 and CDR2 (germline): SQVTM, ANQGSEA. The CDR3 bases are TGCAGCGTTCAAGCCCAACAGGGGAACTATGTCTACACCTTC. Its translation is CSVQAQQGNYVYTF. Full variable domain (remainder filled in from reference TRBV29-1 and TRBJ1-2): SAVISQKPSRDICQRGTSLTIQCQVDSQVTMMFWYRQQPGQSLTLIATANQGSEATYESGFVIDKFPISRPNLTFSTLTVSNMSPEDSSIYLCSVQAQQGNYVYTFGSGTRLTVV.

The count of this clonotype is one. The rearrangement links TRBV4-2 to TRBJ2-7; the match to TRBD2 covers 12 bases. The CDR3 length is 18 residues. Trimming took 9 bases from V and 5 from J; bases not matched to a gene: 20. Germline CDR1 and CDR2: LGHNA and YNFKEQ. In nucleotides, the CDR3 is TGTGCCAGTAACCAAGATTATGCTAGCGGGGGGGCTACCCACGAGCAGTACTTC. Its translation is CASNQDYASGGATHEQYF.

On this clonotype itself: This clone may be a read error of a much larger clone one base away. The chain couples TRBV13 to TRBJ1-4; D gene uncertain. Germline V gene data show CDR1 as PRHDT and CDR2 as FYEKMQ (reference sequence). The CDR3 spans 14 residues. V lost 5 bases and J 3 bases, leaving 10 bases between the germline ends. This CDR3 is CASSLLTSNEKLFF. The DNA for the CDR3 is TGTGCCAGCAGCCTCCTGACTTCTAATGAAAAACTGTTTTTT.

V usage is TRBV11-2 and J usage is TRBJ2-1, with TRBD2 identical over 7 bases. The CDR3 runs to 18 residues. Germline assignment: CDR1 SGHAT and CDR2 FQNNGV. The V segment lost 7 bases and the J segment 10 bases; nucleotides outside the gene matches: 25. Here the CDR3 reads CASISRIVTGGGLREQFF. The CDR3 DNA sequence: TGTGCCAGCATCTCGCGCATCGTAACTGGCGGGGGATTAAGGGAGCAGTTCTTC.

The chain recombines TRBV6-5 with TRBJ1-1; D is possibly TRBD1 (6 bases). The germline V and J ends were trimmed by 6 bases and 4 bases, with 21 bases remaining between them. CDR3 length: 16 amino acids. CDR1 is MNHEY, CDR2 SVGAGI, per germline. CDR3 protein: CASSYTVGPRGTEAFF. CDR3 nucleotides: TGTGCCAGCAGCTACACTGTTGGCCCCAGGGGCACTGAAGCTTTCTTT.

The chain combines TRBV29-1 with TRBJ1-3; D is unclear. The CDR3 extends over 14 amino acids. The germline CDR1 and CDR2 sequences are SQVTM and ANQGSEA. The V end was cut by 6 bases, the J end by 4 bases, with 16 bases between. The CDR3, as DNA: TGCAGCGTCTCCGACATGGGGAGAGGAAACACCATATATTTT. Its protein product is CSVSDMGRGNTIYF.

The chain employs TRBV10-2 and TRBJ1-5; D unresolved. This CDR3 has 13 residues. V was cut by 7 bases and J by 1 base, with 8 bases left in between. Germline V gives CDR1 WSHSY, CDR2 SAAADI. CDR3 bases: TGCGCCAGCAATAATCGCAGCAATCAGCCCCAGCATTTT. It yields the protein CASNNRSNQPQHF.

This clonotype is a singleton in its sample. The CDR3: CARSPEAVNTEAFF. DNA for the CDR3: TGTGCCAGGAGCCCGGAGGCAGTGAACACTGAAGCTTTCTTT. The rearrangement links TRBV13 to TRBJ1-1; D not certain. The CDR3 runs to 14 residues. Germline V gives CDR1 PRHDT, CDR2 FYEKMQ (reference sequence). Trimming stripped 9 bases from V and 0 bases from J, with 14 bases between. Based on the CDR3 plus reference TRBV13 and TRBJ1-1, the full variable domain is AAGVIQSPRHLIKEKRETATLKCYPIPRHDTVYWYQQGPGQDPQFLISFYEKMQSDKGSIPDRFSAQQFSDYHSELNMSSLELGDSALYFCARSPEAVNTEAFFGQGTRLTVV.

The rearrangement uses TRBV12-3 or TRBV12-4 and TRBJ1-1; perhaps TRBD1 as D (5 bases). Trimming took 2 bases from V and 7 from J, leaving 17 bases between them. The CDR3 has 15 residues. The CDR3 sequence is CASSLNFGVRGEAFF. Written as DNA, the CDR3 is TGTGCCAGCAGTTTAAACTTTGGGGTAAGGGGTGAAGCTTTCTTT.

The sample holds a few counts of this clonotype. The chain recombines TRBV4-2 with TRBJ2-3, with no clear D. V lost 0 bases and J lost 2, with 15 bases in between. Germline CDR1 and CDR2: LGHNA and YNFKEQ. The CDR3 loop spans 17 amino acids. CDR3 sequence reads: CASSQDMAWALTDTQYF. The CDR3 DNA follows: TGTGCCAGCAGCCAAGATATGGCGTGGGCCCTCACAGATACGCAGTATTTT.

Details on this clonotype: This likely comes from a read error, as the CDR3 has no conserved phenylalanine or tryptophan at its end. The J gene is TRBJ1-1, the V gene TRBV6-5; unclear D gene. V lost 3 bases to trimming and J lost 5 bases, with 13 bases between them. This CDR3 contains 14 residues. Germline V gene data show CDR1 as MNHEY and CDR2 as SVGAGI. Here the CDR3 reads CASSYLSHQTEAFY. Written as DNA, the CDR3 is TGTGCCAGCAGTTATCTTTCCCATCAGACTGAAGCTTTCTAT.

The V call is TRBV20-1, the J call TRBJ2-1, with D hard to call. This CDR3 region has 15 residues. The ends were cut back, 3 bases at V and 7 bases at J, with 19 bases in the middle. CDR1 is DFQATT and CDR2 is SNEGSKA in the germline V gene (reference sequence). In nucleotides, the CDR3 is TGCAGTGCTAGCCTCGAGACAAGGGTACGTAATGAGCAGTTCTTC. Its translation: CSASLETRVRNEQFF.